This T cell receptor beta chain was identified in a study of blood T cell repertoires in COVID-19. Repertoires were generated with immunoSEQ multiplex PCR, while TCRdb's copy carries only in-frame clones and drops some. Of about 69,000 clones in the sample, about 81% are singletons; the top ten hold around 29%. V was trimmed by 2 bases and J by 8 bases, leaving 7 bases between them. The CDR3 is made up of 12 amino acids. Looked up from germline, CDR1 is SGHRS and CDR2 is YFSETQ. The V and J genes are TRBV5-1 and TRBJ1-4; D possibly corresponds to TRBD1 (6 bases). This TCR was sampled from a human donor in a cohort sampled during active COVID-19. Specimen: peripheral blood. This chain's CDR3 is CASSFRGEKLFF. CDR3 nucleotides: TGCGCCAGCAGCTTTAGGGGGGAAAAACTGTTTTTT.